Sequencing of this TCR beta chain was carried out in a study of blood T cell repertoires in COVID-19 (dated by TCRdb to about 2020). Regarding the study in general: ImmuneRACE Cohort 3 recovered participants were defined by two consecutive negative NP/OP PCR tests, healthcare professional clearance, or symptom resolution. Nearly every sample came with metadata listing a de-identified subject ID, COVID-19 status, age in years and sex. The material from the prospective study consisted of cDNA or gDNA derived from T cells, B-cell-depleted T cells, or PBMCs. Samples came from the ongoing ImmuneRACE study (first 160 participants) plus 1,254 subjects from 6 global collaborators. Samples covering the acute and convalescent phases of COVID-19 were provided by collaborators in the United States, Italy and Spain. The repertoires were released in a freely available public database meant as a resource for research on the immune response to SARS-CoV-2. Subjects who had been exposed to COVID-19, were actively infected with it, or had recovered from it provided the deeply sampled blood TCRbeta repertoires that made up the dataset. Where HLA class I and class II types were available, the types were taken from metadata supplied by the sample provider, not from assay-based typing.

The cysteine opens and the phenylalanine closes a CDR3 of 14 amino acids. Here the CDR3 DNA is all that survives: 42 bases in frame from base 1. Participants in the prospective study were aged about 18 to 95 years, lived in 24 United States geographic areas, and enrolled through a virtual design. To assign participants to cohorts, the prospective study relied on clinical history that participants themselves reported in a screening survey and a study questionnaire. Mobile phlebotomists in the prospective study collected whole blood, serum and a nasopharyngeal or oropharyngeal swab from every participant. Over a roughly two-month period, participants in the prospective study had the option of providing additional blood draws and questionnaires. Before DNA extraction, prospective study blood samples were shipped either frozen or at room temperature. Results the study describes overall, beyond this receptor: How much clinical and demographic metadata was included differed by source and by participant, and the metadata was provided uncurated.

A word on this clone: Its antigen target is currently unknown. Base-call qualities are not available, and no considerably larger clone is one nucleotide away.

The immunoSEQ Assay, a bias-controlled multiplex PCR, was used to amplify TCRbeta CDR3 regions from genomic DNA. Turning to the authors' computational methods: Nucleated cell counts per sample were estimated from amplification of reference gene primers within the assay. To quantify the absolute abundance of each unique TCRbeta CDR3 rearrangement, sequence reads were collapsed and filtered. For each sample, productive Simpson clonality was calculated by taking the square root of Simpson's diversity index across productive rearrangements. TCRdb took over this immuneACCESS table, retaining in-frame rearrangements with V and J assigned. Such tables are incomplete; in checked studies, under half of the missing clones stem from an unresolved V gene, and the remainder is unexplained. The V and J calls and clone size come from that table; D and trimming were worked out from the DNA. This sample gives approximately 360,000 clones in total; about 90% of them show up just once. Jointly, the top ten make up about 1.9% of the sample.

The receptor comes from a man aged 35 to 55 in a cohort exposed to, infected with or recovered from COVID-19 (not recorded which). The sequenced sample consisted of PBMCs or T cells enriched from blood (not recorded which). The chain uses TRBV7-5 and TRBJ1-4; the tabulated D call, TRBD1, remains unverified against the DNA. TRBV7-5 is a listed pseudogene. The CDR3 region: CVRSPTPTNEKLFF. The nucleotides are TGTGTCAGAAGCCCGACACCAACTAATGAAAAACTGTTTTTT.